This T cell receptor beta chain is from a study of blood T cell repertoires in COVID-19. Study information: Both acute and convalescent COVID-19 samples were obtained from the United States, Italy and Spain.

This clone was seen a handful of times. The CDR3 extends over 14 amino acids. In germline, CDR1 is PRHDT, CDR2 FYEKMQ (reference sequence). The V end was cut by 1 base, the J end by 5 bases, with 12 bases between. As originally analysed: Estimation of nucleated cell counts relied on the amplification of reference gene primers. Sequencing used immunoSEQ multiplex PCR; TCRdb keeps in-frame clones, though not all of them. V, J and clone size derive from that table, while D and trimming were established from the DNA sequence. The repertoire holds some 330,000 clones, with 88% as singletons. Residents of over 20 US areas, aged 18 to 89 years, made up the participants.

V and J are TRBV13 and TRBJ2-7, with D perhaps matching TRBD1 (5 bases). The specimen sequenced was PBMCs or T cells enriched from blood (not recorded which). The clonotype comes from a man under 40 who had recovered from COVID-19. CDR3 DNA: TGTGCCAGCAGCTTAGAATTAGGGGATGACGAGCAGTACTTC. It codes for CASSLELGDDEQYF.